These 17 T cell receptor beta chains were sequenced from one sample in a study of blood T cells in healthy people across ages. Through a sample-barcoded 5' primer and a J-beta primer mix, a second PCR was run for roughly 7 to 12 cycles. TCRdb processed the 5' RACE reads anew with MiXCR; each CDR3 protein has one entry. Of about 680,000 distinct CDR3 sequences listed, approximately 49% were seen once; the top ten hold approximately 32%. Sample: blood. The origin of the receptors is a woman in her sixties in good health.

This clonotype was detected a few times. This chain uses TRBV7-2 with TRBJ2-1; 11 bases are shared with TRBD2. Germline CDR1 reads SGHTA; CDR2 reads FQGNSA. CDR3 length: 17 residues. J lost 8 bases, V lost 0 bases, and 9 bases had no gene match. Written as DNA, the CDR3 is TGTGCCAGCAGCTTAGCTGGGCGTAGCGGGAGGGGCGATGAGCAGTTCTTC. Amino acid sequence: CASSLAGRSGRGDEQFF.

This clonotype occurred a few times. This chain uses TRBV3-1 with TRBJ2-1; D possibly corresponds to TRBD1 (6 bases). This CDR3 has 13 residues. The germline V and J ends were trimmed by 8 bases and 2 bases, with 10 bases remaining between them. CDR1 LGHDT and CDR2 YNNKEL come from the germline V gene (reference sequence). CDR3 protein: CASGDKTYNEQFF. CDR3 DNA: TGTGCCAGCGGGGACAAAACCTACAATGAGCAGTTCTTC.

This clonotype was seen a few times. The chain carries TRBV2 and TRBJ1-1; 9 bases fit TRBD1. The CDR3 loop spans 12 amino acids. Germline CDR1 is SNHLY and CDR2 is FYNNEI. The trim removed 8 bases at V and 4 bases at J, leaving 2 bases unmatched. The chain's CDR3 is CASGTGFTEAFF. The CDR3 DNA is TGTGCCAGCGGGACAGGGTTCACTGAAGCTTTCTTT.

This chain joins TRBV12-3 or TRBV12-4 and TRBJ1-2; unclear D gene. CDR3 size: 13 residues. V was pared by 4 bases and J by 4 bases, with 10 bases between. DNA for the CDR3: TGTGCCAGCAGTTACTCGGACGGCTATGGCTACACCTTC. Translation gives CASSYSDGYGYTF.

J is TRBJ2-7 and V is TRBV20-1; D gene unclear. The CDR3 covers 14 residues. V lost 3 bases to trimming and J lost 5 bases, with 17 bases between them. The germline V gene encodes CDR1 DFQATT and CDR2 SNEGSKA (reference sequence). The CDR3 protein is CSASGNRRKNEQYF. CDR3 DNA: TGCAGTGCTAGCGGTAACAGAAGAAAAAACGAGCAGTACTTC.

Points on this clonotype: A much larger clone differs by one base, so this may be a read error. The chain joins TRBV7-9 to TRBJ2-7; D is undetermined. Germline V gene lookup returns CDR1 SEHNR and CDR2 FQNEAQ (reference sequence). The CDR3 length is 17 residues. Trimming pared 2 bases from V and 0 bases from J, leaving 17 bases between. CDR3 in amino acids: CASSLPTSRTSSYEQYF. CDR3 bases: TGTGCCAGCAGCTTACCCACCTCTCGCACGAGCTCCTACGAGCAGTACTTC.

The V and J genes are TRBV6-2 or TRBV6-3 and TRBJ1-1; no definite D call. CDR3 size: 12 residues. V lost 6 bases and J 7 bases, leaving 12 bases between the germline ends. Germline V CDR1 and CDR2: MNHEY, SVGEGT. The CDR3 DNA is TGTGCCAGCAGCTCGGACTGGGATGAAGCTTTCTTT. It encodes CASSSDWDEAFF.

The V call is TRBV5-6, the J call TRBJ2-3, with D possibly being TRBD2 (6 bases). This CDR3 is built from 16 residues. Germline V gene lookup returns CDR1 SGHDT and CDR2 YYEEEE. Trimming stripped 4 bases from V and 2 bases from J, with 17 bases between. The CDR3, as DNA: TGTGCCAGCAGCCGGATCCGGGACTGGGACACAGATACGCAGTATTTT. Translated: CASSRIRDWDTDTQYF.

The gene calls are TRBV10-3 and TRBJ2-5; D might be TRBD1 or TRBD2, each matching 6 bases. Looked up from germline, CDR1 is ENHRY and CDR2 is SYGVKD. V lost 4 bases to trimming and J lost 2 bases, with 14 bases between them. The CDR3 has 15 amino acids. CDR3 sequence (DNA): TGTGCCATCAGTGCCTCGGGGGCGGCACAAGAGACCCAGTACTTC. Translating it yields CAISASGAAQETQYF.

This clonotype was detected a few times. V usage is TRBV4-2 and J usage is TRBJ2-3, with D perhaps TRBD1 or TRBD2 (6 bases each). Germline V lookup: CDR1 LGHNA, CDR2 YNFKEQ. The CDR3 spans 16 residues. Trimming pared 4 bases from V and 6 bases from J, leaving 20 bases between. The CDR3 region has the DNA TGTGCCAGCAGCCCCGAAGTCCGGGGGCATGGTGATACGCAGTATTTT. As protein: CASSPEVRGHGDTQYF.

The rearrangement links TRBV2 to TRBJ2-3, with D hard to call. Trimming pared 6 bases from V and 2 bases from J, leaving 21 bases between. The germline V gene has CDR1 SNHLY and CDR2 FYNNEI. This CDR3 has 17 amino acids. In DNA form, the CDR3 reads TGTGCCAGCAGGGGCTCTAGGACGGCCCAGTTCACAGATACGCAGTATTTT. This translates into CASRGSRTAQFTDTQYF.

This chain joins TRBV7-2 and TRBJ2-7; maybe TRBD1 (6 bases). This CDR3 spans 14 amino acids. V was trimmed by 5 bases and J by 7 bases, leaving 18 bases between them. Germline V CDR1 and CDR2: SGHTA, FQGNSA. The CDR3 sequence: CASSRLQQGNEQYF. The CDR3 DNA reads TGTGCCAGCAGCCGCCTTCAACAGGGAAATGAGCAGTACTTC.

The V call is TRBV4-2, the J call TRBJ2-1; D gene uncertain. The CDR3 covers 15 residues. The ends were cut back, 1 base at V and 8 bases at J, with 15 bases in the middle. Germline V gene sequence: CDR1 LGHNA, CDR2 YNFKEQ. The CDR3 region has the DNA TGTGCCAGCAGCCAAGGTGAAGAGAGTGCGGATGAGCAGTTCTTC. This gives the protein CASSQGEESADEQFF.

The chain uses TRBV6-5 and TRBJ1-6, with D possibly TRBD1 on 5 matching bases. Germline CDR1 is MNHEY and CDR2 is SVGAGI. Between the trimmed V and J ends, which lost 6 bases and 10 bases, there was a span of 22 bases. The CDR3 is 16 residues long. CDR3 bases: TGTGCCAGCAGGGGGGGGACGGAGTCTAGAGGCTCACCCCTCCACTTT. Translated, it gives CASRGGTESRGSPLHF.

The chain recombines TRBV20-1 with TRBJ1-2, with D unresolved. With 0 bases removed from V and 7 bases from J, the gap between germline ends came to 9 bases. The CDR3 extends over 12 amino acids. The germline gives CDR1 DFQATT, CDR2 SNEGSKA (reference sequence). CDR3 protein: CSAREGFAGYTF. CDR3 nucleotides: TGCAGTGCTAGAGAAGGTTTCGCTGGCTACACCTTC.

The chain links TRBV12-3 or TRBV12-4 to TRBJ2-3; 8 bases agree with TRBD1. The end of the DNA aligns better with TRBJ1-5, so the J call may be wrong. This CDR3 contains 15 residues. In DNA form, the CDR3 reads TGTGCCAGCAGCTCCGGACAGGGTTTACATCAGCCCCAGCATTTT. It codes for CASSSGQGLHQPQHF.

This clonotype was recorded at least ten times. The chain combines TRBV12-3 or TRBV12-4 with TRBJ2-5; perhaps TRBD2 as D (5 bases). The V end was cut by 7 bases, the J end by 11 bases, with 20 bases between. The CDR3 loop spans 13 amino acids. CDR3 nucleotide sequence: TGTGCCAGCATCTATCGGGGTAACAATGAGCAGTACTTC. Protein product: CASIYRGNNEQYF.